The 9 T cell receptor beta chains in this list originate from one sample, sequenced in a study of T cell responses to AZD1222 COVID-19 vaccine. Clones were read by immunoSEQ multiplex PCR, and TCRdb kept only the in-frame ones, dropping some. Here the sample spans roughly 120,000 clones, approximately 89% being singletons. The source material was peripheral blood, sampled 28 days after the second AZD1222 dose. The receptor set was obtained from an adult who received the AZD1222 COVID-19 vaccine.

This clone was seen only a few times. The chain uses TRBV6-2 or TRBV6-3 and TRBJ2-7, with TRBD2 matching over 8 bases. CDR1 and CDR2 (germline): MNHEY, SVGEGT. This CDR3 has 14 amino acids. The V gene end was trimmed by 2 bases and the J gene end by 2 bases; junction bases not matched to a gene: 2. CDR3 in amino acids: CASSYPGLAYEQYF. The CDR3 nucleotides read TGTGCCAGCAGTTACCCGGGACTAGCCTACGAGCAGTACTTC.

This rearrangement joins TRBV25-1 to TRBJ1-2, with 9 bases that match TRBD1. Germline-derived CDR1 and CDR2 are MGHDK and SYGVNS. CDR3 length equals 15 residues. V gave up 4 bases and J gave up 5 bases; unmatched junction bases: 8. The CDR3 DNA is TGTGCCAGCAGTGGAACCGGGACAGGGAATTATGGCTACACCTTC. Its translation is CASSGTGTGNYGYTF.

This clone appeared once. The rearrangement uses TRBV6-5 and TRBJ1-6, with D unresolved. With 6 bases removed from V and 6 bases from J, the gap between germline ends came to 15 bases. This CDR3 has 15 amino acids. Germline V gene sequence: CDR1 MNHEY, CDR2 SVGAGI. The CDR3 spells CASRPGPLTNSPLHF. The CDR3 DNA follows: TGTGCCAGCAGACCGGGTCCCCTCACTAATTCACCCCTCCACTTT.

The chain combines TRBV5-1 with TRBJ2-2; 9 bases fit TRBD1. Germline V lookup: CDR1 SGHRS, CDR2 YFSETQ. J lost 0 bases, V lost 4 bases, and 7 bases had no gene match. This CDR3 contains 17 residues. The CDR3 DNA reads TGCGCCAGCAGCCGGGGACAGGGATTATCGAACACCGGGGAGCTGTTTTTT. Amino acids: CASSRGQGLSNTGELFF.

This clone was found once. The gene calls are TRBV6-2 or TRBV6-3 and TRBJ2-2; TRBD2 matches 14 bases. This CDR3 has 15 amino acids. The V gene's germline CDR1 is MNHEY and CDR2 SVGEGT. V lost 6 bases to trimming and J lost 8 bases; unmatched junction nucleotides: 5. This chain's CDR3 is CASSRTSGGQGELFF. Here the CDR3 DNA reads TGTGCCAGCAGCCGGACTAGCGGGGGGCAGGGGGAGCTGTTTTTT.

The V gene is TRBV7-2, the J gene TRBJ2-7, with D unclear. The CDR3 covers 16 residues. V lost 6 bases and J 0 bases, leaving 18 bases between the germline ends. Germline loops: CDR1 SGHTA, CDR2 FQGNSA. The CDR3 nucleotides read TGTGCCAGCAGAGGCGGAGAGCTTAGTGACTCCTACGAGCAGTACTTC. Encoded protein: CASRGGELSDSYEQYF.

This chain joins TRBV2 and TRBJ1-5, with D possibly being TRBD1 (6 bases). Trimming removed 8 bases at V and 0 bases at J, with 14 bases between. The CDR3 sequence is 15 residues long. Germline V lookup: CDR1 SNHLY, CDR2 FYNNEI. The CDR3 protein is CASVGQPNSNQPQHF. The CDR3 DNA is TGTGCCAGCGTAGGACAGCCTAATAGCAATCAGCCCCAGCATTTT.

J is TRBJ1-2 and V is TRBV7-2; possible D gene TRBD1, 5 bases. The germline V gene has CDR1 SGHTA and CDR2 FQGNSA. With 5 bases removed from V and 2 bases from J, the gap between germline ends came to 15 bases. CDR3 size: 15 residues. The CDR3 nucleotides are TGTGCCAGCAGCCCCGGGACGGTCAGGAACTATGGCTACACCTTC. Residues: CASSPGTVRNYGYTF. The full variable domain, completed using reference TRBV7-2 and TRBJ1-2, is GAGVSQSPSNKVTEKGKDVELRCDPISGHTALYWYRQSLGQGLEFLIYFQGNSAPDKSGLPSDRFSAERTGGSVSTLTIQRTQQEDSAVYLCASSPGTVRNYGYTFGSGTRLTVV.

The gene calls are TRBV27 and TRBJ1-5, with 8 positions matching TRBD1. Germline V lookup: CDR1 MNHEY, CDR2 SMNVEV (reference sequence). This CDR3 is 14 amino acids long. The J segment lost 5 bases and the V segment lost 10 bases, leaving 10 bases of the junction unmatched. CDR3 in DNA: TGTGCCACCGCTACAGGGGGGGCATATCAGCCCCAGCATTTT. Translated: CATATGGAYQPQHF.